A single sample gave rise to the 22 T cell receptor beta chains below, sequenced in a study of blood T cell repertoires in COVID-19. Clones were sequenced by immunoSEQ multiplex PCR, and TCRdb holds only the in-frame ones, with some missing. Seen here are fewer than 200,000 clones, roughly nine tenths observed once, and the top ten hold about 22%. Specimen: PBMCs or T cells enriched from blood (not recorded which). These TCRs come from a woman aged 40 to 50 in a cohort exposed to, infected with or recovered from COVID-19 (not recorded which).

The chain is built from TRBV7-6 and TRBJ2-3, with 7 bases matching TRBD1. This CDR3 spans 17 amino acids. Per the germline V gene, CDR1 is SGHVS and CDR2 is FNYEAQ. V was pared by 3 bases and J by 0 bases, with 9 bases of the junction left unmatched. CDR3 residues: CASSFPRQGSSTDTQYF. For the CDR3, the DNA is TGTGCCAGCAGCTTCCCCAGACAGGGCTCGAGCACAGATACGCAGTATTTT.

The chain uses TRBV7-9 and TRBJ2-7, with TRBD1 matching 8 bases. Germline trimming cut 5 bases from V and 1 base from J; bases unmatched to any gene: 7. The CDR3 has 15 amino acids. Per germline, CDR1 SEHNR and CDR2 FQNEAQ (reference sequence). CDR3 nucleotides: TGTGCCAGCAGCCGAGACTACAGGGGGTCCTACGAGCAGTACTTC. The encoded protein is CASSRDYRGSYEQYF.

This rearrangement joins TRBV7-2 to TRBJ2-3; tentatively, D is TRBD2 (6 bases). The V end was cut by 4 bases, the J end by 3 bases, with 11 bases between. CDR3 length: 14 residues. Germline values: CDR1 SGHTA, CDR2 FQGNSA. DNA for the CDR3: TGTGCCAGCAGCTCGGGAGCGGAGACAGATACGCAGTATTTT. Encoded protein: CASSSGAETDTQYF.

The chain combines TRBV24-1 with TRBJ1-1, with 10 positions matching TRBD1. This CDR3 comprises 13 residues. Unmatched junction bases numbered 3, after V lost 6 bases and J lost 6 bases. Germline assignment: CDR1 KGHDR and CDR2 SFDVKD. CDR3 nucleotide sequence: TGTGCCACCAGTAGACAGGGGGCATCTGAAGCTTTCTTT. Encoded protein: CATSRQGASEAFF.

The chain carries TRBV13 and TRBJ2-3; TRBD1 is a possible D gene (6 bases). Germline assignment: CDR1 PRHDT and CDR2 FYEKMQ (reference sequence). CDR3 length: 14 amino acids. The germline V and J ends were trimmed by 5 bases and 2 bases, with 11 bases remaining between them. The CDR3 sequence is CASSPRTDTDTQYF. CDR3 coding DNA: TGTGCCAGCAGCCCGAGGACAGACACAGATACGCAGTATTTT.

This chain joins TRBV3-1 (or the pseudogene TRBV3-2) and TRBJ1-2, with TRBD1 identical over 7 bases. CDR1 and CDR2 (germline): LGHDT, YNNKEL (reference sequence). The CDR3 has 13 amino acids. The trim removed 4 bases at V and 4 bases at J, leaving 3 bases unmatched. As DNA, the CDR3 is TGTGCCAGCAGCCTGGGGACAGCCTATGGCTACACCTTC. Residues: CASSLGTAYGYTF.

The J gene is TRBJ1-6, the V gene TRBV18; D call uncertain. There are 15 residues in the CDR3. The V gene's germline CDR1 is KGHSH and CDR2 LQKENI. Between the trimmed V and J ends, which lost 3 bases and 5 bases, there was a span of 11 bases. The DNA for the CDR3 is TGTGCCAGCTCACCTCTACAGAGAGATAATTCACCCCTCCACTTT. Translated, it gives CASSPLQRDNSPLHF.

On this clone itself: Other DNA sequences in this specimen translate into the identical CDR3. This sequence joins TRBV18 and TRBJ2-1, with a possible D match to TRBD2 (5 bases). The CDR3 covers 15 residues. V dropped 0 bases and J dropped 1 base, with 7 bases sitting between them. CDR1 is KGHSH and CDR2 is LQKENI in the germline V gene. The CDR3 coding sequence is TGTGCCAGCTCACCACCGGGCGGGTCCTACAATGAGCAGTTCTTC. Protein sequence: CASSPPGGSYNEQFF.

The rearrangement links TRBV5-6 to TRBJ1-2; weak D call: TRBD1 (6 bases). V lost 7 bases, J lost 4 bases, and 14 bases lay in between. Per germline, CDR1 SGHDT and CDR2 YYEEEE. The CDR3 contains 13 residues. CDR3 protein: CASGTGSRYGYTF. As DNA, the CDR3 is TGTGCCAGCGGAACAGGGTCTCGCTATGGCTACACCTTC.

A single count supports this clone. For the CDR3, the DNA is TGTGCCAGCAGCCAAGATGCGACTAGCGGGGGGTCATACGAGCAGTACTTC. It specifies CASSQDATSGGSYEQYF. The rearrangement joins TRBV4-2 to TRBJ2-7, with TRBD2 matching 13 bases. Germline CDR1 and CDR2: LGHNA and YNFKEQ. Losses at the gene ends were 0 bases for V and 4 bases for J; bases not matched to a gene: 6. This CDR3 has 17 residues.

This rearrangement joins TRBV7-9 to TRBJ2-1; 10 bases are a match to TRBD2. Trimming took 3 bases from V and 4 from J; bases not matched to a gene: 0. The CDR3 has 14 residues. Germline values: CDR1 SEHNR, CDR2 FQNEAQ (reference sequence). The CDR3 reads CASSFSGGYNEQFF. CDR3 DNA sequence: TGTGCCAGCAGCTTTAGCGGGGGGTACAATGAGCAGTTCTTC.

The rearrangement joins TRBV7-9 to TRBJ2-1, with D tentatively TRBD2 (5 bases). The CDR3 is 16 residues long. With 5 bases removed from V and 5 bases from J, the gap between germline ends came to 19 bases. Germline V gene sequence: CDR1 SEHNR, CDR2 FQNEAQ (reference sequence). The CDR3 reads CASSVRTAREDNEQFF. Here the CDR3 DNA reads TGTGCCAGCAGCGTTCGGACCGCCCGGGAAGACAATGAGCAGTTCTTC.

This clone was detected only once. The chain is built from TRBV7-6 and TRBJ1-3, with TRBD1 matching 10 bases. Trimming cost V 2 bases and J 1 base; bases outside gene matches: 8. The CDR3 length is 18 residues. Germline V gives CDR1 SGHVS, CDR2 FNYEAQ. For the CDR3, the DNA is TGTGCCAGCAGCTTAAGGGACAGGGGCGGCCAATCTGGAAACACCATATATTTT. The encoded protein is CASSLRDRGGQSGNTIYF.

The chain carries TRBV19 and TRBJ2-7; the D gene is possibly TRBD1 (6 bases). The length of the CDR3 is 16 residues. Germline lookup yields CDR1 LNHDA and CDR2 SQIVND (reference sequence). Trimming removed 1 base from V and 6 bases from J, with 19 bases in between. CDR3 in amino acids: CASSIAPPGAFAEQYF. The CDR3 DNA is TGTGCCAGTAGTATAGCCCCGCCAGGGGCATTCGCCGAGCAGTACTTC.

The rearrangement joins TRBV18 to TRBJ2-1, with TRBD2 matching 11 bases. Germline-derived CDR1 and CDR2 are KGHSH and LQKENI. Germline trimming cut 3 bases from V and 7 bases from J; bases unmatched to any gene: 2. CDR3 length: 14 amino acids. CDR3 in amino acids: CASSPSSGRNEQFF. Written as DNA, the CDR3 is TGTGCCAGCTCACCGTCTAGCGGGAGGAATGAGCAGTTCTTC.

The J gene is TRBJ1-5, the V gene TRBV19; TRBD1 is a possible D gene (5 bases). The germline V and J ends were trimmed by 4 bases and 5 bases, with 9 bases remaining between them. Germline V CDR1 and CDR2: LNHDA, SQIVND (reference sequence). CDR3 length equals 13 residues. In DNA, the CDR3 is TGTGCCAGTAGTACGGAACAGGATCAGCCCCAGCATTTT. Translated: CASSTEQDQPQHF. The entire variable domain, with the rest obtained from reference TRBV19 and TRBJ1-5, is as follows: DGGITQSPKYLFRKEGQNVTLSCEQNLNHDAMYWYRQDPGQGLRLIYYSQIVNDFQKGDIAEGYSVSREKKESFPLTVTSAQKNPTAFYLCASSTEQDQPQHFGDGTRLSIL.

The CDR3 coding sequence is TGTGCCAGCAGCTTAACCGGGAATGAAAAACTGTTTTTT. Residues: CASSLTGNEKLFF. The chain joins TRBV11-2 to TRBJ1-4; D uncertain. The CDR3 is made up of 13 amino acids. V was cut by 2 bases and J by 5 bases, with 6 bases left in between. The germline gives CDR1 SGHAT, CDR2 FQNNGV.

The V gene is TRBV9, the J gene TRBJ2-7, with a possible D match to TRBD2 (7 bases). The V end lost 4 bases, the J end lost 3 bases, and 17 bases lay between the germline ends. Germline loops: CDR1 SGDLS, CDR2 YYNGEE. The CDR3 is made up of 15 amino acids. The CDR3 DNA sequence: TGTGCCAGCAGCCGGGGGGAGGGGACATTCTACGAGCAGTACTTC. It encodes CASSRGEGTFYEQYF. Filled out from reference TRBV9 and TRBJ2-7, the complete variable domain reads DSGVTQTPKHLITATGQRVTLRCSPRSGDLSVYWYQQSLDQGLQFLIQYYNGEERAKGNILERFSAQQFPDLHSELNLSSLELGDSALYFCASSRGEGTFYEQYFGPGTRLTVT.

The chain joins TRBV2 to TRBJ2-5, with 9 bases fitting TRBD2. This CDR3 has 18 amino acids. Germline-derived CDR1 and CDR2 are SNHLY and FYNNEI. J was trimmed by 5 bases and V by 1 base; bases with no gene match: 14. Here the CDR3 DNA reads TGTGCCAGCAGTGAAGAGAAGGAGACTAGCGGCACCAAGGAGACCCAGTACTTC. It is translated as CASSEEKETSGTKETQYF. The whole variable domain, remainder taken from reference TRBV2 and TRBJ2-5, is EPEVTQTPSHQVTQMGQEVILRCVPISNHLYFYWYRQILGQKVEFLVSFYNNEISEKSEIFDDQFSVERPDGSNFTLKIRSTKLEDSAMYFCASSEEKETSGTKETQYFGPGTRLLVL.

The chain is built from TRBV14 and TRBJ2-7, with D maybe TRBD1 (6 bases). The CDR3 is made up of 15 amino acids. Looked up from germline, CDR1 is SGHDN and CDR2 is FVKESK. The V and J ends lost 3 bases and 2 bases respectively, with 14 bases between them. CDR3: CASSQETGRTYEQYF. CDR3 nucleotide sequence: TGTGCCAGCAGCCAGGAGACAGGTCGCACCTACGAGCAGTACTTC.

This sequence joins TRBV18 and TRBJ1-1; D not certain. Germline V gives CDR1 KGHSH, CDR2 LQKENI. V lost 3 bases to trimming and J lost 6 bases, with 17 bases between them. CDR3 length: 15 amino acids. This CDR3 reads CASSPSRGRFAEAFF. For the CDR3, the DNA is TGTGCCAGCTCACCCTCCCGGGGTCGCTTCGCTGAAGCTTTCTTT. The variable domain in full, with the rest retrieved from reference TRBV18 and TRBJ1-1, is NAGVMQNPRHLVRRRGQEARLRCSPMKGHSHVYWYRQLPEEGLKFMVYLQKENIIDESGMPKERFSAEFPKEGPSILRIQQVVRGDSAAYFCASSPSRGRFAEAFFGQGTRLTVV.

This clone was counted a single time. The chain combines TRBV5-1 with TRBJ1-2, with D perhaps TRBD1 (5 bases). Germline lookup yields CDR1 SGHRS and CDR2 YFSETQ. This CDR3 spans 16 amino acids. Trimming shortened V by 6 bases and J by 4 bases, and 22 bases separated the two germline ends. The CDR3 region is CASTQASGPGGYGYTF. CDR3 bases: TGCGCCAGCACCCAGGCGTCAGGGCCTGGCGGCTATGGCTACACCTTC. Full variable domain (missing parts from reference TRBV5-1 and TRBJ1-2): KAGVTQTPRYLIKTRGQQVTLSCSPISGHRSVSWYQQTPGQGLQFLFEYFSETQRNKGNFPGRFSGRQFSNSRSEMNVSTLELGDSALYLCASTQASGPGGYGYTFGSGTRLTVV.